This is a list of T cell receptor beta chains from one sample in a study of glioma-infiltrating T cells after dendritic cell vaccination. TCRdb's copy holds only in-frame clones and misses some; the assay was immunoSEQ multiplex PCR. Of 65,000 to 80,000 clones listed, 80% to 85% are singletons. Sequencing used blood, obtained before dendritic cell vaccination. The receptors stem from a human donor with glioblastoma. Both conserved end residues are part of each CDR3. A D gene is named only where the DNA matches it firmly. Expanded clones are given a class, and other clones once, few, many or no size at all.

size	V	D	J	DNA	CDR3
-	TRBV11-2	-	TRBJ2-7	TGTGCCAGCAGCTTAGGGGTTGGAGGGACTGGCGAGCAGTACTTC	CASSLGVGGTGEQYF
-	TRBV6-6	TRBD1	TRBJ1-5	TGTGCCAGCAGGCCTACAGGGGGTGGGAATCAGCCCCAGCATTTT	CASRPTGGGNQPQHF
-	TRBV14	TRBD1	TRBJ2-5	TGTGCCAGCAGCCAAGACAGGGGGCCGGAGACCCAGTACTTC	CASSQDRGPETQYF
once	TRBV6-5	TRBD1	TRBJ2-5	TGTGCCAGCAGCCCAGGGACAGGGGGCGAAGAGACCCAGTACTTC	CASSPGTGGEETQYF
-	TRBV6-1	-	TRBJ1-4	TGTGCCAGCAGTGAAGGGGTAAAGGGGGAAAAACTGTTTTTT	CASSEGVKGEKLFF
few	TRBV19	-	TRBJ1-6	TGTGCCAGTAGTAAGGAGGGGACCAGAGGTTCACCCCTCCACTTT	CASSKEGTRGSPLHF
once	TRBV5-6	-	TRBJ2-5	TGTGCCAGCAGCTTGTATACGAGGGCTCAAGAGACCCAGTACTTC	CASSLYTRAQETQYF
few	TRBV6-6	TRBD1	TRBJ2-5	TGTGCCAGCAGCACTCCTCTCAGGGGGTTCGAGACCCAGTACTTC	CASSTPLRGFETQYF
-	TRBV13	-	TRBJ1-3	TGTGCCAGCAGCTTAGGGGAGATTGGAAACACCATATATTTT	CASSLGEIGNTIYF
-	TRBV6-4	-	TRBJ2-1	TGTGCCAGCGCCAAGGGCCCAGAGGCGGGCGATGAGCAGTTCTTC	CASAKGPEAGDEQFF
-	TRBV4-1	TRBD1	TRBJ1-2	TGCGCCAGCAGCCAACAGATACCGGGGACAGGGGGTGACACCTTC	CASSQQIPGTGGDTF
-	TRBV6-5	TRBD1	TRBJ1-2	TGTGCCAGCAGTTACCCCCCCCGACAGGGTTGGGATGGCTACACCTTC	CASSYPPRQGWDGYTF
-	TRBV5-4	TRBD2	TRBJ2-7	TGTGCCAGCAGCAATCGAGCGGGGGGCCCTCTCTACGAGCAGTACTTC	CASSNRAGGPLYEQYF
-	TRBV7-2	-	TRBJ2-3	TGTGCCAGCAGCTTAGGGCTGATCACAGATACGCAGTATTTT	CASSLGLITDTQYF
-	TRBV5-6	-	TRBJ1-5	TGTGCCAGCAGCTTGGCCAGGGGTGGTAATCAGCCCCAGCATTTT	CASSLARGGNQPQHF
-	TRBV5-6	-	TRBJ2-2	TGTGCCAGCCGCAGATGGAGATTGAACACCGGGGAGCTGTTTTTT	CASRRWRLNTGELFF
-	TRBV29-1	TRBD1	TRBJ1-5	TGCAGCGTGCAGACAGGGGGCGATCAGCCCCAGCATTTT	CSVQTGGDQPQHF